This T cell receptor (beta chain) originates from a study of cytomegalovirus exposure and HLA in healthy donors. Broader study findings: It was reportedly the case that the classifier diagnosed cytomegalovirus status with high specificity and sensitivity. Specific recognition of CMV antigens was confirmed in vitro for a few chains (all CMV-associated).

This CDR3 has 12 residues. CDR1 is SQVTM and CDR2 is ANQGSEA in the germline V gene. V shed 5 bases and J shed 7 bases, with 14 bases lying between them. It was with 60 Vbeta and 13 Jbeta primers that the PCR ran. Assay used: immunoSEQ multiplex PCR; TCRdb lists only in-frame clones, some missing. Its table records about 96,000 clones. To note about this clone: Its antigen is currently unknown.

V and J are TRBV29-1 and TRBJ1-1; D is ambiguous. The source of this sequence is a woman aged 30 to 39 in good health and CMV-seronegative. Material for sequencing was PBMCs. In nucleotides, the CDR3 is TGCAGCGTTAGTAAGGAGGGCAGTGAAGCTTTCTTT. Its translation is CSVSKEGSEAFF. The full variable domain, in which reference TRBV29-1 and TRBJ1-1 provide the parts outside the CDR3, is SAVISQKPSRDICQRGTSLTIQCQVDSQVTMMFWYRQQPGQSLTLIATANQGSEATYESGFVIDKFPISRPNLTFSTLTVSNMSPEDSSIYLCSVSKEGSEAFFGQGTRLTVV.